The rows below give T cell receptor beta chains drawn from one sample of a study of blood T cells in healthy people across ages. Using its own MiXCR run on the 5' RACE reads, TCRdb lists one record per CDR3 protein. The sample includes about 970,000 distinct CDR3 sequences, approximately 50% of them seen just once. The sample consisted of blood. These TCRs come from a woman aged 55-70 years in good health. Each CDR3 is given with its conserved first and last residue. Each record gives: V gene, clone size, D gene, J gene, CDR3 DNA, CDR3 protein. D genes are given only for firm matches. Not every row has a clone size; where given, it reads once, few, many or a size class.

TRBV30	.	.	TRBJ1-4	TGTGCCTGGAGTGATGGCATCGGAAAACTGTTTTTT	CAWSDGIGKLFF
TRBV10-3	.	.	TRBJ2-7	TGTGCCATCAGTGGGTCGGTTGTCGACGGTTACGAGCAGTACTTC	CAISGSVVDGYEQYF
TRBV20-1	.	.	TRBJ1-5	TGCAGTACTAGAGTAGGCCTCAATCAGCCCCAGCATTTT	CSTRVGLNQPQHF
TRBV20-1	.	.	TRBJ2-3	TGCAGTGCCACGACCCTCCGGGATACGCAGTATTTT	CSATTLRDTQYF
TRBV9	.	TRBD2	TRBJ2-5	TGTGCCAGCAGCGCACGTATGACGGGAGGGGTAGAGACCCAGTACTTC	CASSARMTGGVETQYF
TRBV28	many	.	TRBJ2-7	TGTGCCAGCAGTTTGTTCGGGACTTTCACCTACGAGCAGTACTTC	CASSLFGTFTYEQYF
TRBV28	once	.	TRBJ1-2	TGTGCCAGCAGCCCGAGTTCCCACAGGGTCTATGGCTGCACCTTC	CASSPSSHRVYGCTF
TRBV24-1	.	.	TRBJ2-1	TGTGCCACCAGAGACAGACGTAAAGGGAATGAGCAGTTCTTC	CATRDRRKGNEQFF
TRBV5-1	.	TRBD2	TRBJ2-3	TGCGCCAGCAGCTTACTAGCGGGAGCAAAAGATACGCAGTATTTT	CASSLLAGAKDTQYF
TRBV12-3/TRBV12-4	.	.	TRBJ2-6	TGTGCCAGCAGTTTTACAGGGCGGAAAGGGGCCAACGTCCTGACTTTC	CASSFTGRKGANVLTF
TRBV5-4	.	TRBD2	TRBJ2-7	TGTGCCAGCAGCCCCCCCTCGACTAGCGGTTCCGCCTACGAGCAGTACTTC	CASSPPSTSGSAYEQYF
TRBV20-1	.	.	TRBJ2-3	TGCAGTGCGCCGACAGTAACAGATACGCAGTATTTT	CSAPTVTDTQYF
TRBV7-2	.	.	TRBJ2-5	TGTGCCAGCAGCCCACCGGGCCTCACCGGGGCAGAGACCCAGTACTTC	CASSPPGLTGAETQYF
TRBV5-5	.	TRBD2	TRBJ2-1	TGTGCCAGCAGCTTAACTAGCGGGAGGAGCTATGAGCAGTTCTTC	CASSLTSGRSYEQFF
TRBV4-2	few	TRBD2	TRBJ2-5	TGTGCCAGCAGCCGGACCGTGACTAGCGGACAAGAGACCCAGTACTTC	CASSRTVTSGQETQYF
TRBV24-1	few	TRBD2	TRBJ2-3	TGTGCCACCAGTGATTATGCGGGAGAGTCAGATACGCAGTATTTT	CATSDYAGESDTQYF
TRBV28	.	TRBD1	TRBJ2-4	TGTGCCAGCAGTTCCCCTGGGACAGGGGGCTTTCAGCAGTACTTC	CASSSPGTGGFQQYF
TRBV12-5	few	.	TRBJ1-2	TGTGCTAGTGCCTCGGAGGGCACCTATGGCTACACCTTC	CASASEGTYGYTF
TRBV6-2/TRBV6-3	.	TRBD1	TRBJ2-1	TGTGCCAGCAGTCCTCCAGGACAGGGGCCCTACGAGCAGTTCTTC	CASSPPGQGPYEQFF
TRBV20-1	few	TRBD2	TRBJ2-1	TGCAGTGCGCCCGTCGGGACTAGCGGGAGACCGGAGCAGTTCTTC	CSAPVGTSGRPEQFF
TRBV15	.	TRBD1	TRBJ2-3	TGTGCCACCAGCAGGCCACAGGGGGCTACGCAGTATTTT	CATSRPQGATQYF
TRBV10-3	few	.	TRBJ2-5	TGTGCCATCAGGGGGCTAGAGACCCAGTACTTC	CAIRGLETQYF
TRBV6-1	.	TRBD1	TRBJ2-3	TGTGCCAGCAGTACGGACAGGGGGGATACGCAGTATTTT	CASSTDRGDTQYF
TRBV4-1	few	TRBD1	TRBJ2-5	TGCGCCAGCAGCCAAGATCGGGGACAGGGGGCCTTTGAGACCCAGTACTTC	CASSQDRGQGAFETQYF
TRBV10-3	few	TRBD2	TRBJ2-1	TGTGCCATCAGAGGACTAGCGGAGAAAAATGAGCAGTTCTTC	CAIRGLAEKNEQFF
TRBV27	.	.	TRBJ2-7	TGTGCCAGCAGCCCTGGACAATCTGGGTCCTGCGAGCAGTACTTC	CASSPGQSGSCEQYF
TRBV7-2	few	TRBD2	TRBJ2-7	TGTGCCAGCAGCGTACGACTGGGTAGCGGGAGGTCCTACGAGCAGTACTTC	CASSVRLGSGRSYEQYF
TRBV28	.	.	TRBJ1-4	TGTGCCACCGAGAGTGCAACTAATGAAAAACTGTTTTTT	CATESATNEKLFF
TRBV20-1	few	.	TRBJ2-7	TGCAGTGCTAGAGACGCGCAACAGGGAACCGGGGCCTACGAGCAGTACTTC	CSARDAQQGTGAYEQYF
TRBV29-1	few	TRBD2	TRBJ2-4	TGCAGCGCCCTACGCTGGGGTAGCGGGAGTTGGGCCAAAAACATTCAGTACTTC	CSALRWGSGSWAKNIQYF
TRBV20-1	.	.	TRBJ2-5	TGCAGTGCTAGACCCACCCGGGATCCGAGGGGAGAGACCCAGTACTTC	CSARPTRDPRGETQYF